What follows are 32 T cell receptor beta chains derived from one specimen sequenced in a study of shared clonotypes between healthy human individuals. Clones were read by immunoSEQ multiplex PCR, and TCRdb kept only the in-frame ones, dropping some. The table has approximately 1,500,000 clones, around 97% seen once; the top ten hold approximately 1.2%. Material for sequencing was naive CD4+ T cells sorted from blood. As for subset: CD45RA+ positively selected. The receptor set was obtained from a man in his thirties or forties in good health.

This clone showed up just once. This chain links TRBV28 with TRBJ1-5, with TRBD1 matching 12 bases. This CDR3 is 13 amino acids long. Trimming removed 6 bases from V and 14 bases from J; junction bases left unmatched: 8. Germline V gene lookup returns CDR1 MDHEN and CDR2 SYDVKM. The CDR3 region has the DNA TGTGCCAGCAGACTCACCGGGACAGGGGGCGAGCATTTT. This gives the protein CASRLTGTGGEHF.

The chain links TRBV5-4 to TRBJ2-5; the match to TRBD1 covers 8 bases. The ends lost 3 bases at V and 4 bases at J; junction bases unmatched: 8. Germline V gene lookup returns CDR1 SGHNT and CDR2 YYREEE (reference sequence). CDR3 size: 15 residues. CDR3 protein: CASSSQGGMLETQYF. In DNA form, the CDR3 reads TGTGCCAGCAGCTCACAGGGGGGAATGTTAGAGACCCAGTACTTC. The variable domain in full, with the rest retrieved from reference TRBV5-4 and TRBJ2-5, is ETGVTQSPTHLIKTRGQQVTLRCSSQSGHNTVSWYQQALGQGPQFIFQYYREEENGRGNFPPRFSGLQFPNYSSELNVNALELDDSALYLCASSSQGGMLETQYFGPGTRLLVL.

Note on this clone: The sample holds other DNA sequences that translate to the same CDR3. The chain joins TRBV18 to TRBJ1-5, with D possibly TRBD1 on 5 matching bases. Germline CDR1 KGHSH, CDR2 LQKENI. This CDR3 is 14 amino acids long. V was cut by 3 bases and J by 5 bases, with 11 bases left in between. The CDR3 DNA is TGTGCCAGCTCACCCGGGGGAGGGGATCAGCCCCAGCATTTT. Its translation is CASSPGGGDQPQHF.

The chain links TRBV5-4 to TRBJ2-4, with TRBD1 identical over 12 bases. Per the germline V gene, CDR1 is SGHNT and CDR2 is YYREEE (reference sequence). This CDR3 spans 16 amino acids. V shed 4 bases and J 2 bases; nucleotides not matched to a gene: 4. CDR3 coding DNA: TGTGCCAGCAGCATCCGGGACAGGGGGCCCAAAAACATTCAGTACTTC. Its protein product is CASSIRDRGPKNIQYF.

This sequence joins TRBV19 and TRBJ2-1; 9 positions match TRBD2. V was clipped by 5 bases and J by 6 bases; unmatched bases: 8. There are 15 residues in the CDR3. Looked up from germline, CDR1 is LNHDA and CDR2 is SQIVND (reference sequence). CDR3 bases: TGTGCCAGTAGTCCGGGGCTAGCGGGGCGCAATGAGCAGTTCTTC. Its protein is CASSPGLAGRNEQFF.

The V call is TRBV28, the J call TRBJ2-7; TRBD2 aligns across 8 bases. Trimming cost V 4 bases and J 6 bases; bases outside gene matches: 14. The CDR3 runs to 16 residues. Germline values: CDR1 MDHEN, CDR2 SYDVKM. CDR3 DNA: TGTGCCAGCAGTTACCCCCGGGGGGGGAACCGGGGCGAGCAGTACTTC. Translating it yields CASSYPRGGNRGEQYF.

V is TRBV7-9 and J is TRBJ1-1, with D unclear. Trimming took 4 bases from V and 8 from J, leaving 17 bases between them. Per the germline V gene, CDR1 is SEHNR and CDR2 is FQNEAQ (reference sequence). The CDR3 length is 14 residues. The chain's CDR3 is CASSYITVKPEAFF. As DNA, the CDR3 is TGTGCCAGCAGCTACATTACCGTTAAACCCGAAGCTTTCTTT.

CDR3 residues: CASSFGTVEETQYF. The CDR3 region has the DNA TGTGCCAGCAGCTTTGGAACAGTAGAAGAGACCCAGTACTTC. The V gene is TRBV5-5, the J gene TRBJ2-5; D gene unclear. Trimming took off 2 bases at V and 3 bases at J, with 11 bases between the two ends. Germline values: CDR1 SGHKS, CDR2 YYEKEE (reference sequence). The CDR3 spans 14 residues. Full variable domain (missing parts from reference TRBV5-5 and TRBJ2-5): DAGVTQSPTHLIKTRGQQVTLRCSPISGHKSVSWYQQVLGQGPQFIFQYYEKEERGRGNFPDRFSARQFPNYSSELNVNALLLGDSALYLCASSFGTVEETQYFGPGTRLLVL.

J is TRBJ2-3 and V is TRBV18; D gene uncertain. Trimming left V 3 bases short and J 0 bases short, with 13 bases between. CDR1 KGHSH and CDR2 LQKENI come from the germline V gene. The CDR3 is 16 residues long. The CDR3 bases are TGTGCCAGCTCACCCCGGGCCCCACCAAGCACAGATACGCAGTATTTT. Its protein product is CASSPRAPPSTDTQYF.

The genes are TRBV5-1 and TRBJ1-3; D remains unclear. Germline CDR1 reads SGHRS; CDR2 reads YFSETQ. V was cut by 2 bases and J by 1 base, with 13 bases left in between. The CDR3 runs 16 residues. The CDR3 bases are TGCGCCAGCAGCTTTTCGGACCTGGGGTCTGGAAACACCATATATTTT. Translated, it gives CASSFSDLGSGNTIYF.

This clone was detected once. V gene TRBV18 combines with J gene TRBJ2-7; 9 nucleotides agree with TRBD1. CDR1 is KGHSH, CDR2 LQKENI, per germline. The V and J ends lost 5 bases and 2 bases, in that order; junction bases with no gene match: 10. The CDR3 runs 16 residues. CDR3 DNA sequence: TGTGCCAGCTCATCTACCGGGACAGGGACCCCCTACGAGCAGTACTTC. Its translation is CASSSTGTGTPYEQYF.

DNA for the CDR3: TGTGCCAGCAGCTTGGGAAGGGGGATTTGGCAAGAGACCCAGTACTTC. This encodes CASSLGRGIWQETQYF. This chain joins TRBV5-6 and TRBJ2-5, with D perhaps TRBD1 (6 bases). Germline lookup yields CDR1 SGHDT and CDR2 YYEEEE. This CDR3 has 16 residues. V shed 0 bases and J shed 2 bases, with 14 bases lying between them.

This chain connects TRBV28 to TRBJ2-1, with 9 nucleotides matching TRBD1. The germline gives CDR1 MDHEN, CDR2 SYDVKM. The CDR3 runs to 15 residues. The J segment lost 3 bases and the V segment lost 8 bases, leaving 8 bases of the junction unmatched. CDR3 region: CASPPRTGDYNEQFF. The CDR3 DNA reads as TGTGCCAGCCCGCCCCGGACAGGGGACTACAATGAGCAGTTCTTC.

The chain uses TRBV19 and TRBJ2-1; D is perhaps TRBD1 (7 bases). The CDR3 has 17 amino acids. V was trimmed by 5 bases and J by 0 bases, leaving 17 bases between them. CDR1 is LNHDA and CDR2 is SQIVND in the germline V gene (reference sequence). As DNA, the CDR3 is TGTGCCAGTAGTGTGCGCAGGGGGGCAGGCTCCTACAATGAGCAGTTCTTC. Its protein product is CASSVRRGAGSYNEQFF.

The CDR3 coding sequence is TGTGCCAGCAGCCTCGGGACCCCGGGCACAGATACGCAGTATTTT. The encoded protein is CASSLGTPGTDTQYF. The chain joins TRBV11-3 to TRBJ2-3; perhaps D is TRBD1 or TRBD2 (5 bases each). The CDR3 totals 15 residues. Germline CDR1 reads SGHNT; CDR2 reads YENEEA. Trimming cost V 5 bases and J 1 base, with 13 bases left between them.

V gene TRBV5-2 combines with J gene TRBJ2-4. TRBV5-2 is deemed a pseudogene. The CDR3 has 14 amino acids. In DNA form, the CDR3 reads TGTGCCAGCAGCTTCGGGCTAGCCAAAAACATTCAGTACTTC. It is translated as CASSFGLAKNIQYF.

Comment on this clone: In the same sample, other DNA sequences code for this CDR3. The chain recombines TRBV9 with TRBJ2-3; D remains unclear. V gave up 0 bases and J gave up 5 bases, with 7 bases separating them. CDR3 length: 13 residues. Germline V gives CDR1 SGDLS, CDR2 YYNGEE. CDR3: CASSVGLKDTQYF. The CDR3 nucleotides are TGTGCCAGCAGCGTAGGACTGAAAGATACGCAGTATTTT.

The V gene is TRBV27, the J gene TRBJ2-7; D is undetermined. V was shortened by 6 bases and J by 6 bases, with 15 bases between the two germline ends. This CDR3 region has 13 residues. Germline V gene sequence: CDR1 MNHEY, CDR2 SMNVEV (reference sequence). The CDR3 DNA follows: TGTGCCAGCAGCACGAGGTCATCCACCGAGCAGTACTTC. Protein product: CASSTRSSTEQYF.

The CDR3 loop is CASSLAPASGAYEQYF. The CDR3 bases are TGCGCCAGCAGCTTGGCCCCCGCTAGCGGAGCCTACGAGCAGTACTTC. The V and J genes are TRBV5-1 and TRBJ2-7, with 7 positions matching TRBD2. This CDR3 is built from 16 residues. Germline trimming cut 0 bases from V and 2 bases from J; bases unmatched to any gene: 8. The V gene's germline CDR1 is SGHRS and CDR2 YFSETQ.

This clone has only one observation. The chain links TRBV6-4 to TRBJ2-1; perhaps TRBD2 as D (5 bases). Germline V gene lookup returns CDR1 MRHNA and CDR2 SNTAGT. The CDR3 covers 13 residues. The V gene lost 5 bases and the J gene lost 5 bases, with 10 bases spanning the gap. The DNA for the CDR3 is TGTGCCAGCAGTCCCGGGGTTAACAATGAGCAGTTCTTC. It codes for CASSPGVNNEQFF.

This clone was seen just once. Other DNA sequences in the sample encode the same CDR3. The chain employs TRBV9 and TRBJ2-1, with 8 positions matching TRBD2. This CDR3 has 15 amino acids. With V trimmed by 2 bases and J by 7 bases, 8 bases remained unmatched. Per germline, CDR1 SGDLS and CDR2 YYNGEE. The CDR3 protein is CASSVRAGAGNEQFF. The CDR3 nucleotides read TGTGCCAGCAGCGTGCGAGCGGGAGCCGGGAATGAGCAGTTCTTC.

The J gene is TRBJ1-1, the V gene TRBV29-1; perhaps TRBD1 as D (6 bases). The CDR3 totals 13 residues. V dropped 7 bases and J dropped 4 bases, with 16 bases sitting between them. Looked up from germline, CDR1 is SQVTM and CDR2 is ANQGSEA. CDR3 nucleotides: TGCAGCGAGGCTCAGGGGTTGGGCACTGAAGCTTTCTTT. It is translated as CSEAQGLGTEAFF.

The genes are TRBV18 and TRBJ1-5; TRBD1 might be the D (6 bases). This CDR3 is 15 amino acids long. Deletions cut 4 bases from V and 5 bases from J, with 15 bases between. CDR1 and CDR2 (germline): KGHSH, LQKENI. For the CDR3, the DNA is TGTGCCAGCTCACGACAGGCCCTCGGCGATCAGCCCCAGCATTTT. Its translation is CASSRQALGDQPQHF. Full variable domain (outside the CDR3, taken from reference TRBV18 and TRBJ1-5): NAGVMQNPRHLVRRRGQEARLRCSPMKGHSHVYWYRQLPEEGLKFMVYLQKENIIDESGMPKERFSAEFPKEGPSILRIQQVVRGDSAAYFCASSRQALGDQPQHFGDGTRLSIL.

Details on this clone: The junction shows a germline mismatch at one end, possibly a read error. The chain recombines TRBV7-7 with TRBJ1-5; perhaps TRBD1 as D (5 bases). The CDR3 sequence is 17 residues long. Germline CDR1 reads SSHAT; CDR2 reads FNYEAQ (reference sequence). This CDR3 reads CASSPPRGGGSNQPQHF. The CDR3, as DNA: TGTGCTAGCAGCCCCCCCCGGGGGGGAGGTAGCAATCAGCCCCAGCATTTT.

The chain recombines TRBV7-9 with TRBJ2-5; D gene uncertain. The germline V gene has CDR1 SEHNR and CDR2 FQNEAQ (reference sequence). The CDR3 is 14 amino acids. Trimming shortened V by 3 bases and J by 1 base, and 9 bases separated the two germline ends. The CDR3 is CASSFSTTQETQYF. For the CDR3, the DNA is TGTGCCAGCAGCTTTAGTACTACCCAAGAGACCCAGTACTTC. The whole variable domain, remainder taken from reference TRBV7-9 and TRBJ2-5, is DTGVSQNPRHKITKRGQNVTFRCDPISEHNRLYWYRQTLGQGPEFLTYFQNEAQLEKSRLLSDRFSAERPKGSFSTLEIQRTEQGDSAMYLCASSFSTTQETQYFGPGTRLLVL.

V usage is TRBV25-1 and J usage is TRBJ2-5; D is undetermined. The germline CDR1 and CDR2 sequences are MGHDK and SYGVNS. Trimming took off 4 bases at V and 5 bases at J, with 5 bases between the two ends. The CDR3 runs to 11 residues. This CDR3 reads CASSVRETQYF. In DNA, the CDR3 is TGTGCCAGCAGTGTTCGTGAGACCCAGTACTTC.

V gene TRBV29-1 combines with J gene TRBJ2-5; D is possibly TRBD1 (6 bases). This CDR3 comprises 12 residues. Germline V gene sequence: CDR1 SQVTM, CDR2 ANQGSEA. Trimming took 2 bases from V and 5 from J, leaving 9 bases between them. CDR3 loop: CSVERGSETQYF. The DNA of the CDR3 is TGCAGCGTTGAAAGGGGGAGCGAGACCCAGTACTTC. The whole variable domain, remainder taken from reference TRBV29-1 and TRBJ2-5, is SAVISQKPSRDICQRGTSLTIQCQVDSQVTMMFWYRQQPGQSLTLIATANQGSEATYESGFVIDKFPISRPNLTFSTLTVSNMSPEDSSIYLCSVERGSETQYFGPGTRLLVL.

The chain is built from TRBV6-1 and TRBJ1-1, with D unresolved. Looked up from germline, CDR1 is MNHNS and CDR2 is SASEGT. This CDR3 region has 10 residues. V lost 6 bases and J 7 bases, leaving 6 bases between the germline ends. Here the CDR3 DNA reads TGTGCCAGCAGGGTGGGTGAAGCTTTCTTT. Encoded protein: CASRVGEAFF.

This chain joins TRBV5-1 and TRBJ2-2; D possibly uses TRBD1 or TRBD2 (5 bases each). V lost 5 bases to trimming and J lost 3 bases, with 20 bases between them. There are 17 residues in the CDR3. Germline CDR1 is SGHRS and CDR2 is YFSETQ. The CDR3 DNA follows: TGCGCCAGCAGGGCAGGGAATGGGGACGGCTACACCGGGGAGCTGTTTTTT. Its translation: CASRAGNGDGYTGELFF. Filled out from reference TRBV5-1 and TRBJ2-2, the complete variable domain reads KAGVTQTPRYLIKTRGQQVTLSCSPISGHRSVSWYQQTPGQGLQFLFEYFSETQRNKGNFPGRFSGRQFSNSRSEMNVSTLELGDSALYLCASRAGNGDGYTGELFFGEGSRLTVL.

This rearrangement joins TRBV11-3 to TRBJ2-2; no reliable D call. CDR3 length equals 14 residues. CDR1 is SGHNT and CDR2 is YENEEA in the germline V gene. V was trimmed by 0 bases and J by 3 bases, leaving 5 bases between them. The CDR3 loop is CASSLETHTGELFF. For the CDR3, the DNA is TGTGCCAGCAGCTTAGAGACCCACACCGGGGAGCTGTTTTTT.

The V call is TRBV4-1, the J call TRBJ2-1; TRBD2 aligns across 14 bases. CDR3 length equals 18 residues. Germline CDR1 is MGHRA and CDR2 is YSYEKL. V shed 0 bases and J 8 bases; nucleotides not matched to a gene: 9. CDR3 sequence reads: CASSQDLRGLAGEYEQFF. CDR3 bases: TGCGCCAGCAGCCAAGATTTGCGGGGACTAGCGGGAGAATATGAGCAGTTCTTC.

Only one count was recorded for this clone. The chain combines TRBV30 with TRBJ1-1; no clear D gene. The CDR3 is 11 amino acids. Germline CDR1 reads GTSNPN; CDR2 reads SVGIG (reference sequence). V lost 1 base and J 10 bases, leaving 10 bases between the germline ends. CDR3 sequence (DNA): TGTGCCTGGAGTGACCGGAAGGTAGCTTTCTTT. Protein product: CAWSDRKVAFF. The whole variable domain, filled in from reference TRBV30 and TRBJ1-1, reads SQTIHQWPATLVQPVGSPLSLECTVEGTSNPNLYWYRQAAGRGLQLLFYSVGIGQISSEVPQNLSASRPQDRQFILSSKKLLLSDSGFYLCAWSDRKVAFFGQGTRLTVV.